The text below deals with one T cell receptor beta chain. The data were obtained in a study of cytomegalovirus exposure and HLA in healthy donors. This PCR relied on a set of 60 Vbeta primers and 13 Jbeta primers. Measured with immunoSEQ multiplex PCR; TCRdb has only the in-frame clones, and not every one. This sample carries roughly 110,000 clones, 55% to 80% of them seen once, and the ten largest clones take roughly 2%. CDR3 size: 16 residues. V lost 1 base, J lost 4 bases, and 3 bases stayed unmatched. Germline V gives CDR1 SGHTA, CDR2 FQGTGA. The clonotype comes from a woman aged 30 to 39 in good health and CMV-seronegative. The chain joins TRBV7-3 to TRBJ2-2; 10 positions agree with TRBD1. The specimen sequenced was PBMCs. DNA of the CDR3: TGTGCCAGCAGCTTAAGTGACAGGGGGCCCACCGGGGAGCTGTTTTTT. Its translation: CASSLSDRGPTGELFF.